The count of the clone carrying this T cell receptor (beta chain) is one. This sample is part of a study of T cell responses to AZD1222 COVID-19 vaccine. Clones were sequenced by immunoSEQ multiplex PCR, and TCRdb holds only the in-frame ones, with some missing. The sample has 87,000 or so clones, around 90% seen once. CDR3 size: 13 residues. Germline V gene lookup returns CDR1 SGHTA and CDR2 FQGNSA. Deletions cut 4 bases from V and 8 bases from J, with 9 bases between. This TCR was sampled from an adult in good health. The chain couples TRBV7-2 to TRBJ1-6; the D is unclear. Specimen: peripheral blood, collected on day 0 of AZD1222 vaccination. The CDR3 DNA reads as TGTGCCAGCAGCTGGCAGACTGATTCACCCCTCCACTTT. Translating it yields CASSWQTDSPLHF.